This TCR beta chain was profiled in a study of blood T cell repertoires in COVID-19. Study in general: The cDNA or gDNA used as material had been derived from T cells, B-cell-depleted T cells, or PBMCs.

The V and J ends lost 3 bases and 5 bases, in that order; junction bases with no gene match: 11. This CDR3 comprises 19 residues. Germline loops: CDR1 KGHSH, CDR2 LQKENI. Assignments of participants to cohorts depended upon their own reported clinical history. All recovered Cohort 3 donors got two negative PCRs, got clearance, or saw symptom resolution. Profiling relied on immunoSEQ multiplex PCR, and the TCRdb table lists in-frame clones only, not all of them. The repertoire includes 140,000 to 150,000 clones, 86% of them detected once, and approximately 4.3% sits in the top ten. This clonotype was obtained from a man in his fifties or sixties who had recovered from COVID-19. The J gene is TRBJ2-1, the V gene TRBV18, with 15 positions matching TRBD2. Source material: PBMCs or T cells enriched from blood (not recorded which). The CDR3 DNA reads as TGTGCCAGCTCACCCCCGGGACTAGCGGGAGGTAACCTCAACAATGAGCAGTTCTTC. The encoded protein is CASSPPGLAGGNLNNEQFF.